Many counts were recorded for the clone carrying this TCR beta chain. What it recognizes is unknown. These data belong to a study of neurological immune-mediated disorders. Study-level points and caveats: Among expanded clones, no CDR3 amino acid sequences were shared across subjects, a pattern suggesting private repertoires in all groups.

5'RACE employing 10-nucleotide random UMIs yielded the cDNA. Via MiXCR, TCRdb re-called the 5' RACE reads, giving one row per CDR3 protein. The table lists tens of thousands of distinct CDR3 sequences, over 9% of them singletons. Where libraries were unsorted, they were derived from 2 million PBMCs stored at -80 degrees C. Germline loops: CDR1 SNHLY, CDR2 FYNNEI. The CDR3 has 15 residues. V shed 3 bases and J 5 bases; nucleotides not matched to a gene: 7. Sequenced input: PBMCs. The clonotype originates from a woman between 35 and 50 years old with HTLV-1-associated myelopathy (HAM/TSP). The gene calls are TRBV2 and TRBJ2-1; the match to TRBD1 covers 7 bases. The CDR3 coding sequence is TGTGCCAGCAGTGAGGTTGGGACAGCTAACAATGAGCAGTTCTTC. Amino acid sequence: CASSEVGTANNEQFF.